The 5 T cell receptor beta chains presented below share a single source sample, sequenced in a study of blood T cell repertoires in COVID-19. TCRdb's table, derived via immunoSEQ multiplex PCR, lists solely in-frame clones and lacks some. Altogether about 160,000 clones are present, about 83% being singletons, with the ten largest covering roughly 7.5%. The specimen sequenced was peripheral blood. The receptors shown here come from a man aged 55 to 70 with acute or convalescent COVID-19.

The chain links TRBV27 to TRBJ2-6; D uncertain. V gave up 6 bases and J gave up 1 base, with 13 bases separating them. CDR3 length: 16 amino acids. Per germline, CDR1 MNHEY and CDR2 SMNVEV (reference sequence). As DNA, the CDR3 is TGTGCCAGCAGCCCTCGCTTGAGATCTGGGGCCAACGTCCTGACTTTC. It yields the protein CASSPRLRSGANVLTF.

The J gene is TRBJ1-2, the V gene TRBV6-2 or TRBV6-3; D not resolved. Trimming took 2 bases from V and 0 from J, leaving 10 bases between them. Germline V gives CDR1 MNHEY, CDR2 SVGEGT. The CDR3 extends over 15 amino acids. CDR3 coding DNA: TGTGCCAGCAGTTACGGGCCGGCAGCTAACTATGGCTACACCTTC. Protein sequence: CASSYGPAANYGYTF.

This clone was recorded a few times. This sequence joins TRBV2 and TRBJ1-1, with TRBD1 identical over 7 bases. V trimming: 6 bases; J trimming: 4 bases; junction bases outside the gene matches: 2. There are 12 residues in the CDR3. Per the germline V gene, CDR1 is SNHLY and CDR2 is FYNNEI. The CDR3 DNA is TGTGCCAGCAGGACAGGGCTCACTGAAGCTTTCTTT. The encoded protein is CASRTGLTEAFF.

Remarks on this clone: Within the sample, other DNA sequences also encode this same CDR3. This rearrangement joins TRBV4-1 to TRBJ2-2, with D unresolved. CDR3 length: 12 residues. From germline, CDR1 is MGHRA and CDR2 YSYEKL. V shed 3 bases and J shed 7 bases, with 6 bases lying between them. CDR3 nucleotide sequence: TGCGCCAGCAGCCACCCGTTCGGGGAGCTGTTTTTT. Protein: CASSHPFGELFF.

The gene calls are TRBV9 and TRBJ1-1; perhaps TRBD1 as D (5 bases). The CDR3 is 15 amino acids. The germline V gene has CDR1 SGDLS and CDR2 YYNGEE. Deletions cut 0 bases from V and 0 bases from J, with 9 bases between. CDR3 sequence reads: CASSVVAGLNTEAFF. CDR3 DNA sequence: TGTGCCAGCAGCGTAGTAGCAGGGCTGAACACTGAAGCTTTCTTT.